Shown below are 7 T cell receptor beta chains from a single sample sequenced in a study of blood T cell repertoires in COVID-19. Some clones are missing from TCRdb's copy, which holds only in-frame ones; the method was immunoSEQ multiplex PCR. The repertoire includes roughly 500,000 clones, less than 90% of them detected once, and 6.5% to 9.5% sits in the top ten. Specimen: PBMCs or T cells enriched from blood (not recorded which). These receptors were collected from a woman between 55 and 75 years old who had recovered from COVID-19.

The chain employs TRBV24-1 and TRBJ2-2; D is uncertain. CDR1 is KGHDR, CDR2 SFDVKD, per germline. CDR3 size: 13 residues. The V and J ends lost 4 bases and 3 bases respectively, with 5 bases between them. The CDR3 here is CATSDRDTGELFF. CDR3 coding DNA: TGTGCCACCAGTGACCGGGACACCGGGGAGCTGTTTTTT.

The rearrangement links TRBV18 to TRBJ2-7, with 8 bases lining up with TRBD1. The germline V gene encodes CDR1 KGHSH and CDR2 LQKENI. V dropped 10 bases and J dropped 2; count of bases not matched to a gene: 7. The CDR3 is 13 residues long. CDR3 sequence: CATTQGATYEQYF. The CDR3, as DNA: TGTGCCACCACGCAGGGGGCCACCTACGAGCAGTACTTC. The whole variable domain, remainder taken from reference TRBV18 and TRBJ2-7, is NAGVMQNPRHLVRRRGQEARLRCSPMKGHSHVYWYRQLPEEGLKFMVYLQKENIIDESGMPKERFSAEFPKEGPSILRIQQVVRGDSAAYFCATTQGATYEQYFGPGTRLTVT.

The chain links TRBV27 to TRBJ1-4; D unclear. The CDR3 extends over 15 amino acids. V gave up 4 bases and J gave up 6 bases, with 15 bases separating them. Germline V gene lookup returns CDR1 MNHEY and CDR2 SMNVEV (reference sequence). CDR3 protein: CASSSRARRDEKLFF. The CDR3 DNA is TGTGCCAGCAGTTCCCGAGCAAGGCGGGATGAAAAACTGTTTTTT.

J is TRBJ1-6 and V is TRBV6-5; weak D call: TRBD1 (5 bases). V lost 6 bases, J lost 9 bases, and 15 bases lay in between. The CDR3 spans 14 residues. CDR1 and CDR2 (germline): MNHEY, SVGAGI. The CDR3 region has the DNA TGTGCCAGCAGCCCCGCGGGGCAGGGTTCACCCCTCCACTTT. Its protein is CASSPAGQGSPLHF.

The V call is TRBV4-1, the J call TRBJ2-1; D perhaps matches TRBD1 (5 bases). V was pared by 4 bases and J by 7 bases, with 8 bases between. This CDR3 comprises 12 residues. The germline gives CDR1 MGHRA, CDR2 YSYEKL. In DNA form, the CDR3 reads TGCGCCAGCAGCCCCCCAGGGAATGAGCAGTTCTTC. Translation gives CASSPPGNEQFF.

V gene TRBV2 combines with J gene TRBJ1-4; D unclear. There are 14 residues in the CDR3. With 7 bases removed from V and 0 bases from J, the gap between germline ends came to 9 bases. The germline CDR1 and CDR2 sequences are SNHLY and FYNNEI. CDR3 in DNA: TGTGCCAGCACTCGGCGGGCAACTAATGAAAAACTGTTTTTT. It translates to CASTRRATNEKLFF.

The chain combines TRBV4-1 with TRBJ1-2, with TRBD1 as a possible D gene (6 bases). The length of the CDR3 is 15 residues. Per the germline V gene, CDR1 is MGHRA and CDR2 is YSYEKL. The ends were cut back, 1 base at V and 5 bases at J, with 14 bases in the middle. Here the CDR3 DNA reads TGCGCCAGCAGCCAAGTCGCGGACAGTCCGTATGGCTACACCTTC. It is translated as CASSQVADSPYGYTF.